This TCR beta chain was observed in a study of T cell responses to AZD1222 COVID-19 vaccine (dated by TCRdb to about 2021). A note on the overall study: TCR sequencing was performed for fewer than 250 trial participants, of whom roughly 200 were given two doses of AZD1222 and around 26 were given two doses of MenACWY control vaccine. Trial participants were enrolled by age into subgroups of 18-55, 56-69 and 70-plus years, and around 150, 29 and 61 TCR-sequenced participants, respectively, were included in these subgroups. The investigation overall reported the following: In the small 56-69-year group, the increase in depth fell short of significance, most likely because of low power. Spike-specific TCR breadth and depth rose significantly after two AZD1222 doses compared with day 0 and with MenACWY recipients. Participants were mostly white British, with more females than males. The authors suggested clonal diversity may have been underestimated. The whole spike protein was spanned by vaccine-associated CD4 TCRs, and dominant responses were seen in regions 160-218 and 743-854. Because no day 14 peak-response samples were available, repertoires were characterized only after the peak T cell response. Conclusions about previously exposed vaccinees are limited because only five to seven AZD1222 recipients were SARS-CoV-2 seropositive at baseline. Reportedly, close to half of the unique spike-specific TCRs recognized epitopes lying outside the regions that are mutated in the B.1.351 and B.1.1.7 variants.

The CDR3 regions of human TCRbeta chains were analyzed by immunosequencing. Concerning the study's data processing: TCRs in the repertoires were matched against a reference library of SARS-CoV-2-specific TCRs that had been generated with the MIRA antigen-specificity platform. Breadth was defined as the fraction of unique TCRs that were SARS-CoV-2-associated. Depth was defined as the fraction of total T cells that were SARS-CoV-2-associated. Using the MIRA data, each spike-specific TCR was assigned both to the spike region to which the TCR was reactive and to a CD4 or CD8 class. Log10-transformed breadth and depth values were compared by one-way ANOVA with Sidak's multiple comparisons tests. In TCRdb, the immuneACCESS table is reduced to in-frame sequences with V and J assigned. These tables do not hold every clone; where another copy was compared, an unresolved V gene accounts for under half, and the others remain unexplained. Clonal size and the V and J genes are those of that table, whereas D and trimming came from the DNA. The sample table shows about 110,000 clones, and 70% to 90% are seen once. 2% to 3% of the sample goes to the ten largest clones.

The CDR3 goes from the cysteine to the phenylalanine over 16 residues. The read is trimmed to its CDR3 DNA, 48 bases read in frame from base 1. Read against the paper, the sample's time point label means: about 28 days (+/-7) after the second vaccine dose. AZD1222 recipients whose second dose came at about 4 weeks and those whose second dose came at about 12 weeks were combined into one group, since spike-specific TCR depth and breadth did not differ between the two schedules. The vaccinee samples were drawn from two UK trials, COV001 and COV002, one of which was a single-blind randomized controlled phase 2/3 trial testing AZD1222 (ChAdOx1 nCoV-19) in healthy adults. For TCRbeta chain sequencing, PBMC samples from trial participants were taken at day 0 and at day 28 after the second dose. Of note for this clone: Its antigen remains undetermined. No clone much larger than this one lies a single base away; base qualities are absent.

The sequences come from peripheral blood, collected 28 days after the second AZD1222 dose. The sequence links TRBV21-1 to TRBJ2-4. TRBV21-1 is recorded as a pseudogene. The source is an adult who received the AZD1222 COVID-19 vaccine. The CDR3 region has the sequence CASSKGGIRAKNIQYF. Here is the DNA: TGTGCCAGCAGCAAAGGTGGGATAAGGGCCAAAAACATTCAGTACTTC.